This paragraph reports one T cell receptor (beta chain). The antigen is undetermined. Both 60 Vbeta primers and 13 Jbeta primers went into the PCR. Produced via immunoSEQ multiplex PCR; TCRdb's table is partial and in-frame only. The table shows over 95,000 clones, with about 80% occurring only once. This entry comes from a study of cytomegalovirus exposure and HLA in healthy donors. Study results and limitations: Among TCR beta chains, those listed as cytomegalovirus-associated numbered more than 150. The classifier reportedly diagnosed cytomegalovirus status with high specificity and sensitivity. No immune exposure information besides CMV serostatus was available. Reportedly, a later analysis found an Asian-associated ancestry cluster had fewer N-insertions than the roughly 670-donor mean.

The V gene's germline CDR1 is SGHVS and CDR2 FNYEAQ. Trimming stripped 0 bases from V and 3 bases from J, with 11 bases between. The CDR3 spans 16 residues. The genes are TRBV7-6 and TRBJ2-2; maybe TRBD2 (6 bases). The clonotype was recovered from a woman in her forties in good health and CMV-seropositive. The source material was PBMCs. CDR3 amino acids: CASSLAGGQDTGELFF. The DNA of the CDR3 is TGTGCCAGCAGCTTAGCCGGGGGTCAAGACACCGGGGAGCTGTTTTTT.